The rows below give T cell receptor beta chains drawn from one sample of a study of cytomegalovirus exposure and HLA in healthy donors. Sequencing was performed with immunoSEQ multiplex PCR; in TCRdb, only in-frame clones are kept and a portion is missing. The sample includes over 95,000 clones, around 77% of them seen just once. Input material: PBMCs. Receptors were obtained from a man aged 40-49 years in good health and CMV-seronegative. Both conserved end residues are part of each CDR3. Fields, in order: CDR3 protein, CDR3 DNA, clone size, J gene, V gene, D gene. D genes are given only for firm matches. The size entry is marked missing in some rows and otherwise reads once, few, many or a size class.

CASTWDSASYEQYF	TGTGCCAGCACCTGGGACAGTGCCTCCTACGAGCAGTACTTC	-	TRBJ2-7	TRBV6-1	TRBD1
CASSGGGSNQPQHF	TGTGCCAGCAGCGGAGGGGGCTCCAATCAGCCCCAGCATTTT	-	TRBJ1-5	TRBV7-2	TRBD1
CASSPLAYGGTDTQYF	TGTGCCAGCTCACCACTGGCATATGGTGGCACAGATACGCAGTATTTT	-	TRBJ2-3	TRBV18	-
CASSVDRVIKTNEKLFF	TGTGCCAGCAGTGTAGACAGAGTTATTAAAACTAATGAAAAACTGTTTTTT	-	TRBJ1-4	TRBV2	-
CASSSRQAWYGYTF	TGTGCCAGCAGCTCCCGACAGGCATGGTATGGCTACACCTTC	-	TRBJ1-2	TRBV5-6	-
CAWSPRGRGQGFFHEQYF	TGTGCCTGGAGTCCACGGGGACGTGGACAGGGGTTTTTCCACGAGCAGTACTTC	-	TRBJ2-7	TRBV30	TRBD1
CSVGGTLHINEQFF	TGCAGCGTTGGCGGGACGTTGCATATTAATGAGCAGTTCTTC	few	TRBJ2-1	TRBV29-1	-
CASSLRGTYNEQFF	TGTGCCAGCAGTTTACGGGGAACCTACAATGAGCAGTTCTTC	-	TRBJ2-1	TRBV28	-
CASSYGRGTYEQYF	TGTGCCAGCAGTTATGGACGGGGAACCTACGAGCAGTACTTC	-	TRBJ2-7	TRBV27	-
CAWSFIREGMAGNTIYF	TGTGCCTGGAGTTTTATTCGCGAGGGTATGGCTGGAAACACCATATATTTT	-	TRBJ1-3	TRBV30	-
CASSQASGRADNTGELFF	TGCGCCAGCAGCCAAGCTAGCGGGAGGGCCGACAACACCGGGGAGCTGTTTTTT	-	TRBJ2-2	TRBV4-1	TRBD2
CSVEGTGKLYGYTF	TGCAGCGTTGAAGGGACAGGGAAACTTTATGGCTACACCTTC	-	TRBJ1-2	TRBV29-1	TRBD1
CASSVGTIPYEQYF	TGCGCCAGCAGCGTAGGGACTATCCCCTACGAGCAGTACTTC	-	TRBJ2-7	TRBV5-1	TRBD2
CASSSPRAPSGNTIYF	TGTGCCAGCAGTTCACCCAGGGCGCCCTCTGGAAACACCATATATTTT	-	TRBJ1-3	TRBV28	-
CAWNAGTVNTEAFF	TGTGCCTGGAACGCCGGGACAGTGAACACTGAAGCTTTCTTT	-	TRBJ1-1	TRBV30	TRBD1
CASSRGDRDGQPQHF	TGTGCCAGCAGTAGAGGGGACAGGGATGGTCAGCCCCAGCATTTT	-	TRBJ1-5	TRBV28	TRBD1
CASSPTFRDTRLWQYF	TGCGCCAGCAGCCCAACATTCCGGGACACCAGGCTTTGGCAGTACTTC	-	TRBJ2-7	TRBV4-1	-
CASSSLTGELFF	TGTGCCAGCAGCTCCTTGACCGGGGAGCTGTTTTTT	-	TRBJ2-2	TRBV7-9	-
CASSRQGVEAFF	TGTGCCAGCAGCAGACAGGGGGTAGAAGCTTTCTTT	few	TRBJ1-1	TRBV11-1	TRBD1
CASSVEPGGSGANVLTF	TGTGCCAGCAGCGTAGAACCGGGAGGATCTGGGGCCAACGTCCTGACTTTC	-	TRBJ2-6	TRBV9	TRBD2
CASSLGRGGNQPQHF	TGTGCCAGCAGCTTAGGGAGGGGGGGAAATCAGCCCCAGCATTTT	few	TRBJ1-5	TRBV11-2	-
CASSRGTSGTYEQYF	TGTGCCAGCAGCAGGGGGACTAGCGGAACCTACGAGCAGTACTTC	once	TRBJ2-7	TRBV7-6	TRBD2
CAWSITVNTEAFF	TGTGCCTGGAGCATTACAGTGAACACTGAAGCTTTCTTT	few	TRBJ1-1	TRBV30	-
CASSQSGTGSSGANVLTF	TGTGCCAGCAGCCAGTCCGGGACAGGGAGCTCTGGGGCCAACGTCCTGACTTTC	-	TRBJ2-6	TRBV7-3	TRBD1
CASTSLLAGDSEQFF	TGTGCCAGCACCTCCTTACTAGCGGGAGACAGTGAGCAGTTCTTC	-	TRBJ2-1	TRBV2	TRBD2
CASSSGLAGRTDTQYF	TGCGCCAGCAGCTCCGGACTAGCGGGGCGCACAGATACGCAGTATTTT	-	TRBJ2-3	TRBV5-1	TRBD2
CASRGQLYYGYTF	TGTGCCAGCAGGGGACAGCTGTACTATGGCTACACCTTC	few	TRBJ1-2	TRBV6-1	TRBD1
CASRETGAGELFF	TGTGCCAGCAGAGAGACAGGAGCCGGGGAGCTGTTTTTT	-	TRBJ2-2	TRBV6-1	-
CASSLGLAGGDEQFF	TGTGCCAGCAGCTTGGGATTAGCGGGAGGTGATGAGCAGTTCTTC	-	TRBJ2-1	TRBV5-4	TRBD2
CASSLQGYNSPLHF	TGTGCCAGCAGCTTACAGGGTTATAATTCACCCCTCCACTTT	-	TRBJ1-6	TRBV13	-
CASSTNRGTGELFF	TGTGCCAGCAGTACAAACAGGGGTACCGGGGAGCTGTTTTTT	-	TRBJ2-2	TRBV6-5	TRBD1
CASSVEASGGAGSGPQYF	TGTGCCAGCAGCGTAGAGGCTAGCGGGGGGGCTGGGAGTGGGCCGCAGTATTTT	-	TRBJ2-3	TRBV9	TRBD2
CASSETSGNTGELFF	TGCGCCAGCAGTGAAACTAGCGGAAACACCGGGGAGCTGTTTTTT	-	TRBJ2-2	TRBV10-1	TRBD2
CASSLKRTEGQYF	TGTGCCAGCAGCTTAAAAAGGACAGAAGGGCAGTATTTT	-	TRBJ2-3	TRBV7-3	-
CASSQDYGEKLFF	TGCGCCAGCAGCCAAGATTACGGTGAAAAACTGTTTTTT	-	TRBJ1-4	TRBV4-1	-
CASSKLRLAGAAYEQYF	TGTGCCAGCAGCAAACTTAGGCTAGCGGGAGCCGCCTACGAGCAGTACTTC	once	TRBJ2-7	TRBV21-1	-
CASSLAGQGRNQPQHF	TGTGCCAGCAGCTTAGCGGGACAGGGGCGTAATCAGCCCCAGCATTTT	-	TRBJ1-5	TRBV7-8	TRBD1
CASSIAARGTGELFF	TGTGCCAGTAGTATAGCGGCCAGGGGGACCGGGGAGCTGTTTTTT	-	TRBJ2-2	TRBV19	TRBD1
CASSPASLAGGLSEQFF	TGTGCCAGCAGCCCAGCCTCCCTAGCGGGGGGGCTCTCTGAGCAGTTCTTC	-	TRBJ2-1	TRBV7-9	TRBD2
CASSYTGGADSPLHF	TGCGCCAGCAGCTATACAGGGGGCGCGGATTCACCCCTCCACTTT	few	TRBJ1-6	TRBV5-1	TRBD1
CASSPQGGISYEQYF	TGTGCCAGCAGTCCCCAGGGCGGGATATCCTACGAGCAGTACTTC	-	TRBJ2-7	TRBV6-5	-
CASSLMSSYNEQFF	TGTGCCAGCAGCTTAATGAGCTCCTACAATGAGCAGTTCTTC	-	TRBJ2-1	TRBV11-2	-
CASSLQLAGADHEQFF	TGTGCCAGCAGCTTACAGTTAGCGGGGGCCGACCATGAGCAGTTCTTC	-	TRBJ2-1	TRBV5-4	TRBD2